This T cell receptor (beta chain) came from a study of PD-L1 blockade in urothelial cancer. For the study at large: The analyses of blood took place 3 weeks (second dose) and 6 weeks after treatment start. Blood gave a median roughly 150,000 T cells.

Time point denoted: peripheral blood 6 weeks after treatment start. Trimming pared 2 bases from V and 7 bases from J, leaving 11 bases between. The CDR3 consists of 14 residues. The germline V gene encodes CDR1 SGHDN and CDR2 FVKESK. Synthetic TCR analog templates were spiked into each PCR. Measured with immunoSEQ multiplex PCR; TCRdb has only the in-frame clones, and not every one. This sample has about 36,000 clones, with around 84% found just once. Study observations and caveats: In blood at 3 weeks, tumor-associated clones expanded more among patients with durable benefit.

With regard to this clone: Its antigen is unknown.

Sequencing was performed on PBMCs, taken around atezolizumab (anti-PD-L1) treatment. The sequence derives from a man between 40 and 49 years old with urothelial cancer. The rearrangement links TRBV14 to TRBJ2-2; D uncertain. CDR3 DNA: TGTGCCAGCAGCCAATATACTGTTAACGGGGAGCTGTTTTTT. Translating it yields CASSQYTVNGELFF.